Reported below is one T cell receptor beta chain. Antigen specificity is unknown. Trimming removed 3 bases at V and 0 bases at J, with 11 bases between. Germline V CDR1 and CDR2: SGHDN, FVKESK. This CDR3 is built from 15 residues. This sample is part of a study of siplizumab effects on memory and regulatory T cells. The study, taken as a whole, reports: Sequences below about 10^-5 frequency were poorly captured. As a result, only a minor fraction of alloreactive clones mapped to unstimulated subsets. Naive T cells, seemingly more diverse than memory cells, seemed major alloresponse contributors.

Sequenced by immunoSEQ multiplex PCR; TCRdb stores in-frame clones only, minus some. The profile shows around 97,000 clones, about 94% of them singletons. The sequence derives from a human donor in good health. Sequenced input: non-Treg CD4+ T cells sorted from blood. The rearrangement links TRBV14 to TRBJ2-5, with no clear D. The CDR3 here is CASSHKTPYQETQYF. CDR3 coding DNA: TGTGCCAGCAGCCACAAAACGCCATACCAAGAGACCCAGTACTTC.